The 17 T cell receptor beta chains presented below share a single source sample, sequenced in a study of kidney transplant recipient with SARS-CoV-2 infection. MiXCR, applied by TCRdb to the reads, yields one record per CDR3 protein. The table includes fewer than 250,000 distinct CDR3 sequences, 29% detected once. The sample in question was a blood sample, obtained at baseline and around day 110 from a kidney transplant recipient. These receptors were obtained from a young adult male patient who had COVID-19 and was a kidney transplant recipient. Some T cells may be the graft donor's.

About this clonotype: A read error may be the cause here, since a much bigger clone is one base away. V and J are TRBV7-9 and TRBJ2-7, with D perhaps matching TRBD2 (6 bases). The germline V and J ends were trimmed by 5 bases and 8 bases, with 16 bases remaining between them. Germline CDR1 reads SEHNR; CDR2 reads FQNEAQ (reference sequence). The CDR3 is made up of 13 amino acids. CDR3 loop: CASSHSPEGKQYF. The CDR3 nucleotides read TGTGCCAGCAGCCACTCCCCGGAGGGCAAGCAGTACTTC. Supplemented by reference TRBV7-9 and TRBJ2-7, the full variable domain reads DTGVSQNPRHKITKRGQNVTFRCDPISEHNRLYWYRQTLGQGPEFLTYFQNEAQLEKSRLLSDRFSAERPKGSFSTLEIQRTEQGDSAMYLCASSHSPEGKQYFGPGTRLTVT.

At least ten counts were recorded for this clonotype. The rearrangement links TRBV7-1 to TRBJ1-2; D gene uncertain. TRBV7-1 is an ORF; its function is uncertain. Trimming shortened V by 5 bases and J by 4 bases, and 23 bases separated the two germline ends. CDR3 size: 17 residues. The CDR3 region is CASSDKSHEGKTYGYTF. CDR3 coding DNA: TGTGCCAGCAGCGATAAAAGTCACGAGGGAAAGACCTATGGCTACACCTTC.

This clonotype was seen many times. The chain links TRBV7-2 to TRBJ1-3; 7 nucleotides agree with TRBD1. Trimming took 1 base from V and 0 from J; bases not matched to a gene: 6. The CDR3 contains 17 residues. Germline V CDR1 and CDR2: SGHTA, FQGNSA. The CDR3 coding sequence is TGTGCCAGCAGCTTAGTTATAACAGGGGCCTCTGGAAACACCATATATTTT. Translating gives CASSLVITGASGNTIYF.

This clonotype has at least ten counts. The genes are TRBV12-3 or TRBV12-4 and TRBJ1-4, with a possible D match to TRBD1 (5 bases). The CDR3 loop spans 14 amino acids. Trimming pared 5 bases from V and 3 bases from J, leaving 10 bases between. CDR3 coding DNA: TGTGCCAGCAGTAGGGACGGACCTAATGAAAAACTGTTTTTT. Protein product: CASSRDGPNEKLFF.

J is TRBJ2-1 and V is TRBV5-1; the match to TRBD1 covers 9 bases. Trimming removed 4 bases from V and 1 base from J; junction bases left unmatched: 9. This CDR3 has 17 residues. Per germline, CDR1 SGHRS and CDR2 YFSETQ. Written as DNA, the CDR3 is TGCGCCAGCAGCCACGACAGGGGGAAGGTTTCCTACAATGAGCAGTTCTTC. It encodes CASSHDRGKVSYNEQFF. Combining the CDR3 with reference TRBV5-1 and TRBJ2-1 gives the whole variable domain KAGVTQTPRYLIKTRGQQVTLSCSPISGHRSVSWYQQTPGQGLQFLFEYFSETQRNKGNFPGRFSGRQFSNSRSEMNVSTLELGDSALYLCASSHDRGKVSYNEQFFGPGTRLTVL.

This clonotype was detected once. This may come from a read error, since a much larger clone is one base off. The chain links TRBV24-1 to TRBJ2-1; D perhaps matches TRBD2 (5 bases). Germline V CDR1 and CDR2: KGHDR, SFDVKD. The CDR3 spans 16 residues. In DNA, the CDR3 is TGTACCACCAGTGATTTGAGGGCATTCTCCTACAATGAGCAGTTCTTC. It codes for CTTSDLRAFSYNEQFF.

Concerning this clonotype: It may be a read error: a sequence one base away is much more abundant. The CDR3 end shows no conserved phenylalanine or tryptophan, and so a read error is likely. This chain connects TRBV24-1 to TRBJ1-2; D not certain. Between the trimmed V and J ends, which lost 6 bases and 4 bases, there was a span of 23 bases. CDR1 is KGHDR, CDR2 SFDVKD, per germline. The CDR3 length is 17 residues. The CDR3 coding sequence is TGTGCCACCAGTCGGCTCCCTAGTACCAGAAAGACCTATGGCTACACCCTC. This translates into CATSRLPSTRKTYGYTL.

This clonotype was observed many times. V is TRBV6-1 and J is TRBJ1-2, with D perhaps TRBD1 (6 bases). Trimming removed 2 bases from V and 2 bases from J, with 18 bases in between. Germline lookup yields CDR1 MNHNS and CDR2 SASEGT. The CDR3 sequence is 17 residues long. The CDR3 nucleotides read TGTGCCAGCAGTGAAATGGGACAAGGAACCAAAAACTATGGCTACACCTTC. Its protein product is CASSEMGQGTKNYGYTF.

Regarding this clonotype: A junction boundary mismatches the germline segment, possibly from a read error. V and J are TRBV30 and TRBJ2-5; 9 bases agree with TRBD2. Near its end, the DNA agrees better with TRBJ2-3, so the J call may be wrong. This CDR3 is built from 14 residues. Germline CDR1 GTSNPN, CDR2 SVGIG (reference sequence). CDR3 amino acids: CARSPGGRADTQYF. In nucleotides, the CDR3 is TGTGCCCGGAGTCCAGGCGGGAGGGCGGATACGCAGTATTTT.

Concerning this clonotype: A much larger clone differs from this one at a single base, so this may be a read error. The chain joins TRBV28 to TRBJ1-2; 10 positions agree with TRBD1. J was trimmed by 7 bases and V by 6 bases; bases with no gene match: 5. Germline V lookup: CDR1 MDHEN, CDR2 SYDVKM. This CDR3 has 13 amino acids. The CDR3 region has the DNA TGTGCCAGCAGGGACAGGGGGAGGGGTGGCTACACCTTC. Residues: CASRDRGRGGYTF.

This chain joins TRBV4-1 and TRBJ2-1; no clear D. The CDR3 has 17 residues. Trimming pared 0 bases from V and 9 bases from J, leaving 21 bases between. Germline V gene lookup returns CDR1 MGHRA and CDR2 YSYEKL. CDR3 residues: CASSQEGRTSLGGEQFF. The DNA for the CDR3 is TGCGCCAGCAGCCAAGAAGGAAGAACAAGTTTAGGCGGTGAGCAGTTCTTC.

V usage is TRBV2 and J usage is TRBJ2-4; tentative D call: TRBD2 (6 bases). CDR3 size: 17 residues. V gave up 1 base and J gave up 0 bases, with 13 bases separating them. The germline CDR1 and CDR2 sequences are SNHLY and FYNNEI. The CDR3 sequence: CASSEDPGLQAKNIQYF. CDR3 DNA: TGTGCCAGCAGTGAAGACCCGGGACTCCAAGCCAAAAACATTCAGTACTTC.

The chain uses TRBV7-9 and TRBJ2-3; the match to TRBD2 covers 8 bases. This CDR3 has 16 residues. Germline values: CDR1 SEHNR, CDR2 FQNEAQ (reference sequence). V lost 5 bases and J lost 6; bases outside the gene matches: 13. The CDR3 nucleotides read TGTGCCAGCAGCACGGGAGTAGCGGGATTTAGGGATACGCAGTATTTT. Protein product: CASSTGVAGFRDTQYF. The whole variable domain, remainder taken from reference TRBV7-9 and TRBJ2-3, is DTGVSQNPRHKITKRGQNVTFRCDPISEHNRLYWYRQTLGQGPEFLTYFQNEAQLEKSRLLSDRFSAERPKGSFSTLEIQRTEQGDSAMYLCASSTGVAGFRDTQYFGPGTRLTVL.

This clonotype was counted at least ten times. CDR3 sequence: CASSYSLEGDNSPLHF. Here the CDR3 DNA reads TGTGCCAGCAGTTACTCGTTGGAGGGCGACAATTCACCCCTCCACTTT. V gene TRBV6-5 combines with J gene TRBJ1-6; no reliable D call. This CDR3 has 16 residues. Germline V gene data show CDR1 as MNHEY and CDR2 as SVGAGI. Trimming took off 0 bases at V and 7 bases at J, with 13 bases between the two ends.

The sample holds many counts of this clonotype. V is TRBV6-5 and J is TRBJ2-7, with 12 nucleotides matching TRBD2. The CDR3 extends over 14 amino acids. Per germline, CDR1 MNHEY and CDR2 SVGAGI. V was pared by 5 bases and J by 6 bases, with 5 bases of the junction left unmatched. In DNA, the CDR3 is TGTGCCAGCAGTGAAAGACTAGCGGGAGCCGAGCAGTACTTC. Protein product: CASSERLAGAEQYF.

This clonotype has only a few counts. The chain recombines TRBV27 with TRBJ1-1; unclear D gene. This CDR3 spans 13 amino acids. V lost 0 bases and J 3 bases, leaving 5 bases between the germline ends. CDR1 is MNHEY, CDR2 SMNVEV, per germline (reference sequence). In DNA, the CDR3 is TGTGCCAGCAGTTTATCGTTCCACACTGAAGCTTTCTTT. Translating it yields CASSLSFHTEAFF.

With respect to this clonotype: Being one base from a much bigger clone, this may be a read error. This chain connects TRBV3-1 to TRBJ2-1, with unresolved D. Germline V CDR1 and CDR2: LGHDT, YNNKEL (reference sequence). Trimming stripped 4 bases from V and 8 bases from J, with 9 bases between. The CDR3 is 12 residues long. Here the CDR3 DNA reads TGTGCCAGCAGCCGAGTTTTCCATGAGCAGTTCTTC. Its protein product is CASSRVFHEQFF.